This T cell receptor (beta chain) was recovered during a study of cytomegalovirus exposure and HLA in healthy donors. Study-level information: Roughly 180 million T cells yielded roughly 100 million unique TCR beta sequences, as an earlier analysis found. Just over 80% of 398 genotyped donors fell in the Caucasian-associated ancestry cluster.

Overall study findings and caveats: Diagnosis of cytomegalovirus status made by the classifier reportedly showed high specificity and sensitivity.

The ends were cut back, 1 base at V and 0 bases at J, with 7 bases in the middle. The CDR3 totals 15 residues. CDR1 and CDR2 from the germline V gene are LGHNA and YNFKEQ. PCR was performed using 60 Vbeta and 13 Jbeta primers. Here immunoSEQ multiplex PCR was the method, and the copy in TCRdb shows in-frame clones only, minus some. The sample includes about 100,000 clones, around 80% of them seen just once. This clone was counted only a few times. Its matching antigen is unknown. Sample: PBMCs. The receptor was derived from a middle-aged woman in good health and CMV-seronegative. The genes are TRBV4-2 and TRBJ1-5; no definite D call. This CDR3 is CASSQGGYSNQPQHF. The DNA of the CDR3 is TGTGCCAGCAGCCAAGGAGGGTATAGCAATCAGCCCCAGCATTTT.